The 26 T cell receptor beta chains reported below all come from one sample, sequenced in a study of shared clonotypes between healthy human individuals. Here immunoSEQ multiplex PCR was the method, and the copy in TCRdb shows in-frame clones only, minus some. This sample carries about 1.1 million clones, 60% to 85% of them seen once, and the ten largest clones take roughly 0.82%. The source material was memory CD4+ T cells from PBMCs. Subset described: CD45RA-negative fraction. The receptors stem from a man aged 18 to 30 in good health. Some clones in this sample may be carry-over from other donors' samples.

The rearrangement joins TRBV18 to TRBJ1-3, with D uncertain. Trimming took 6 bases from V and 0 from J, leaving 6 bases between them. Per germline, CDR1 KGHSH and CDR2 LQKENI. The CDR3 spans 13 residues. CDR3 coding DNA: TGTGCCAGCTCCACCACCTCTGGAAACACCATATATTTT. Translated, it gives CASSTTSGNTIYF.

The rearrangement joins TRBV10-3 to TRBJ1-5, with D tentatively TRBD1 (6 bases). The CDR3 is made up of 14 amino acids. CDR1 is ENHRY and CDR2 is SYGVKD in the germline V gene. Between the trimmed V and J ends, which lost 6 bases and 1 base, there was a span of 10 bases. This CDR3 reads CAISRGDSNQPQHF. The CDR3, as DNA: TGTGCCATCAGCAGGGGCGACAGCAATCAGCCCCAGCATTTT.

As concerns this clone: Other DNA sequences in the same sample also yield this CDR3. CDR3 bases: TGTGCCAGCAGCCCCAGCAGCACAGATACGCAGTATTTT. This sequence encodes CASSPSSTDTQYF. This chain connects TRBV7-8 to TRBJ2-3; D gene uncertain. The CDR3 totals 13 residues. Germline lookup yields CDR1 SGHVS and CDR2 FQNEAQ. V was trimmed by 5 bases and J by 0 bases, leaving 6 bases between them.

J is TRBJ1-2 and V is TRBV14, with unresolved D. V lost 6 bases and J 8 bases, leaving 19 bases between the germline ends. The CDR3 totals 14 residues. Germline V CDR1 and CDR2: SGHDN, FVKESK. The CDR3 DNA reads TGTGCCAGCAGGTCTCCCCCAAGGCCTGACGGCTACACCTTC. It codes for CASRSPPRPDGYTF.

This clone was counted a few times. The chain carries TRBV6-5 and TRBJ1-5, with a tentative D call TRBD1 (5 bases). This CDR3 has 14 residues. The germline CDR1 and CDR2 sequences are MNHEY and SVGAGI. V lost 4 bases to trimming and J lost 9 bases, with 16 bases between them. CDR3 sequence reads: CASSWGRTPAPQHF. In DNA, the CDR3 is TGTGCCAGCAGTTGGGGGAGGACACCCGCGCCCCAGCATTTT.

V and J are TRBV6-5 and TRBJ2-1, with 9 bases identical to TRBD2. CDR1 MNHEY and CDR2 SVGAGI come from the germline V gene. CDR3 length: 13 residues. V was clipped by 6 bases and J by 10 bases; unmatched bases: 7. CDR3 residues: CASSGSGRREQFF. The DNA for the CDR3 is TGTGCCAGCAGCGGTAGCGGGAGAAGGGAGCAGTTCTTC.

The chain joins TRBV28 to TRBJ2-7; weak D call: TRBD1 (6 bases). V lost 6 bases to trimming and J lost 3 bases, with 18 bases between them. The CDR3 totals 15 residues. Germline CDR1 reads MDHEN; CDR2 reads SYDVKM. The DNA of the CDR3 is TGTGCCAGCAGGGACCTGACTGGACAGCGCTACGAGCAGTACTTC. Its protein product is CASRDLTGQRYEQYF.

This clone was seen just once. This sequence joins TRBV2 and TRBJ2-5, with a possible D match to TRBD2 (6 bases). The V gene lost 1 base and the J gene lost 5 bases, with 11 bases spanning the gap. This CDR3 spans 14 amino acids. Germline loops: CDR1 SNHLY, CDR2 FYNNEI. CDR3 sequence reads: CASSEGGTPETQYF. CDR3 DNA sequence: TGTGCCAGCAGTGAAGGGGGGACTCCGGAGACCCAGTACTTC.

The chain recombines TRBV27 with TRBJ2-2, with 8 nucleotides matching TRBD1. Unmatched junction bases numbered 2, after V lost 5 bases and J lost 0 bases. CDR1 and CDR2 (germline): MNHEY, SMNVEV (reference sequence). The CDR3 loop spans 15 amino acids. The DNA of the CDR3 is TGTGCCAGCAGTCAACAGGGGGCGAACACCGGGGAGCTGTTTTTT. Its protein is CASSQQGANTGELFF.

This clone was found once. The chain is built from TRBV6-1 and TRBJ2-5, with 7 bases aligning to TRBD1. CDR1 is MNHNS and CDR2 is SASEGT in the germline V gene. The CDR3 runs to 14 residues. The V gene end was trimmed by 5 bases and the J gene end by 2 bases; junction bases not matched to a gene: 5. The CDR3 reads CASSSRDSQETQYF. CDR3 bases: TGTGCCAGCAGTTCTCGGGACAGTCAAGAGACCCAGTACTTC.

This clone was seen only once. J is TRBJ1-5 and V is TRBV6-4, with D perhaps TRBD1 (5 bases). CDR3 length: 15 residues. Trimming cost V 3 bases and J 6 bases, with 15 bases left between them. Germline assignment: CDR1 MRHNA and CDR2 SNTAGT. CDR3 sequence: CASSDPGHRGQPQHF. The CDR3 nucleotides read TGTGCCAGCAGTGATCCTGGACATCGGGGTCAGCCCCAGCATTTT.

This clone came up a few times. The chain combines TRBV19 with TRBJ1-2; 7 bases map to TRBD1. Germline CDR1 reads LNHDA; CDR2 reads SQIVND (reference sequence). The CDR3 runs 14 residues. J lost 4 bases, V lost 7 bases, and 9 bases had no gene match. The CDR3 sequence is CASTLTGQIYGYTF. CDR3 nucleotide sequence: TGTGCCAGTACCTTAACGGGACAGATCTATGGCTACACCTTC. Drawing the rest from reference TRBV19 and TRBJ1-2, the complete variable domain is DGGITQSPKYLFRKEGQNVTLSCEQNLNHDAMYWYRQDPGQGLRLIYYSQIVNDFQKGDIAEGYSVSREKKESFPLTVTSAQKNPTAFYLCASTLTGQIYGYTFGSGTRLTVV.

The chain carries TRBV15 and TRBJ2-7; no firm D call. CDR1 is LNHNV and CDR2 is YYDKDF in the germline V gene (reference sequence). The CDR3 is 16 residues long. Trimming left V 0 bases short and J 0 bases short, with 12 bases between. The CDR3 loop reads CATSRDKQARSYEQYF. The CDR3 DNA reads as TGTGCCACCAGCAGAGATAAGCAGGCCCGCTCCTACGAGCAGTACTTC.

The chain couples TRBV25-1 to TRBJ2-7; TRBD1 is a possible D gene (6 bases). The ends were cut back, 9 bases at V and 0 bases at J, with 15 bases in the middle. This CDR3 contains 14 residues. Germline assignment: CDR1 MGHDK and CDR2 SYGVNS. The DNA of the CDR3 is TGTGCCAGAATCTCGGGACAAACCTCCTACGAGCAGTACTTC. Residues: CARISGQTSYEQYF.

The V gene is TRBV5-1, the J gene TRBJ2-7, with TRBD1 matching over 8 bases. CDR1 and CDR2 from the germline V gene are SGHRS and YFSETQ. V was clipped by 0 bases and J by 10 bases; unmatched bases: 15. CDR3 size: 16 residues. The CDR3, as DNA: TGCGCCAGCAGCTTGGCGATCGGGACAGGCGGTGGGATACAGTACTTC. Translating gives CASSLAIGTGGGIQYF.

The chain combines TRBV11-1 with TRBJ2-7; tentatively, D is TRBD1 (6 bases). In germline, CDR1 is SGHAT, CDR2 FQDESV (reference sequence). Trimming removed 4 bases from V and 5 bases from J, with 15 bases in between. The CDR3 totals 14 residues. The CDR3 DNA is TGTGCCAGCAGCTCAACAGGGAAGGTCCACGAGCAGTACTTC. Protein product: CASSSTGKVHEQYF.

The chain links TRBV28 to TRBJ1-2; TRBD1 matches 9 bases. Germline CDR1 MDHEN, CDR2 SYDVKM. Unmatched junction bases numbered 6, after V lost 5 bases and J lost 5 bases. The CDR3 totals 14 residues. CDR3 amino acids: CASSPTGGTYGYTF. As DNA, the CDR3 is TGTGCCAGCAGTCCGACAGGGGGGACTTATGGCTACACCTTC.

The J gene is TRBJ2-1, the V gene TRBV7-3; no reliable D call. CDR1 is SGHTA, CDR2 FQGTGA, per germline. The CDR3 covers 14 residues. The V gene lost 5 bases and the J gene lost 0 bases, with 8 bases spanning the gap. In nucleotides, the CDR3 is TGTGCCAGCAGCCTACAGCCCTCCTACAATGAGCAGTTCTTC. It translates to CASSLQPSYNEQFF.

In nucleotides, the CDR3 is TGTGCCAGCAGTGAATTTGTTGGGGAGCTGTTTTTT. It encodes CASSEFVGELFF. The chain couples TRBV2 to TRBJ2-2; unclear D gene. CDR3 size: 12 residues. Trimming removed 2 bases at V and 8 bases at J, with 6 bases between. In germline, CDR1 is SNHLY, CDR2 FYNNEI.

The chain recombines TRBV7-9 with TRBJ1-5; 8 bases fit TRBD1. CDR1 and CDR2 (germline): SEHNR, FQNEAQ (reference sequence). J lost 9 bases, V lost 5 bases, and 12 bases had no gene match. The CDR3 has 15 residues. CDR3 in amino acids: CASSPGTGSTLPQHF. CDR3 nucleotide sequence: TGTGCCAGCAGCCCGGGGACAGGTTCTACTCTGCCCCAGCATTTT.

The chain couples TRBV6-1 to TRBJ2-7; D might be TRBD1 (6 bases). The V gene's germline CDR1 is MNHNS and CDR2 SASEGT. V dropped 6 bases and J dropped 3 bases, with 18 bases sitting between them. The CDR3 extends over 15 amino acids. This CDR3 is CASRERGTGYYEQYF. The CDR3 region has the DNA TGTGCCAGCAGAGAGAGGGGGACGGGCTACTACGAGCAGTACTTC.

With respect to this clone: The same CDR3 can be traced to other DNA sequences in this sample. The chain is built from TRBV5-1 and TRBJ2-3; perhaps TRBD2 as D (6 bases). The CDR3 length is 13 residues. Germline V CDR1 and CDR2: SGHRS, YFSETQ. V dropped 4 bases and J dropped 6 bases, with 12 bases sitting between them. CDR3 region: CASSPGTLDTQYF. Written as DNA, the CDR3 is TGCGCCAGCAGCCCGGGGACTCTCGATACGCAGTATTTT.

The table lists this clone with a count of one. The chain employs TRBV19 and TRBJ2-7; 7 bases fit TRBD1. V shed 4 bases, J shed 0 bases, and the junction held 15 bases outside the gene matches. Germline V lookup: CDR1 LNHDA, CDR2 SQIVND (reference sequence). The CDR3 totals 18 residues. The chain's CDR3 is CASSTRQGARGFSYEQYF. The CDR3, as DNA: TGTGCCAGTAGTACAAGACAGGGCGCCCGCGGTTTCTCCTACGAGCAGTACTTC.

The J gene is TRBJ2-3, the V gene TRBV29-1; perhaps TRBD2 as D (5 bases). V was cut by 2 bases and J by 7 bases, with 16 bases left in between. The CDR3 is made up of 14 amino acids. CDR1 and CDR2 from the germline V gene are SQVTM and ANQGSEA. CDR3 protein: CSVEPGSGGNTQYF. The CDR3 region has the DNA TGCAGCGTTGAACCGGGCAGCGGTGGGAATACGCAGTATTTT.

The CDR3 coding sequence is TGTGCCAGGGACCCGGGACAGGGGGCCTCACAGCCCCAGCATTTT. Amino acids: CARDPGQGASQPQHF. The J gene is TRBJ1-5, the V gene TRBV28, with TRBD1 matching 12 bases. The CDR3 consists of 15 residues. The germline V gene has CDR1 MDHEN and CDR2 SYDVKM. The J segment lost 7 bases and the V segment lost 9 bases, leaving 10 bases of the junction unmatched. The variable domain in full, with the rest retrieved from reference TRBV28 and TRBJ1-5, is DVKVTQSSRYLVKRTGEKVFLECVQDMDHENMFWYRQDPGLGLRLIYFSYDVKMKEKGDIPEGYSVSREKKERFSLILESASTNQTSMYLCARDPGQGASQPQHFGDGTRLSIL.

V is TRBV19 and J is TRBJ1-3; possibly TRBD1 for D (6 bases). Trimming stripped 6 bases from V and 0 bases from J, with 15 bases between. The CDR3 spans 16 residues. CDR1 and CDR2 (germline): LNHDA, SQIVND (reference sequence). The CDR3, as DNA: TGTGCCAGTAGGGCCAGACAGGCGAACTCTGGAAACACCATATATTTT. This gives the protein CASRARQANSGNTIYF.